The present TCR beta chain was sequenced within a study of CD8 T cells in Susac syndrome. It was with random hexamers that roughly 0.5 to 1 ug RNA was reverse transcribed. TCRdb fed the immunoSEQ multiplex PCR reads into MiXCR, producing one record per CDR3 protein. The sample lists about 180,000 distinct CDR3 sequences, approximately 95% seen once, with under 0.095% in the top ten. The specimen was CD4+ T cells from PBMCs. This sequence was found in a human donor with multiple sclerosis.

In DNA, the CDR3 is TGTGCCAGCAGCCAACGGACAGGGACCTACGAGCAGTACTTC. Amino acid sequence: CASSQRTGTYEQYF. V gene TRBV4-2 combines with J gene TRBJ2-7; 8 bases fit TRBD1. The CDR3 is 14 amino acids. Trimming cost V 2 bases and J 2 bases; bases outside gene matches: 2. Looked up from germline, CDR1 is LGHNA and CDR2 is YNFKEQ.